The 17 T cell receptor beta chains below come from one sample, sequenced in a study of T cells in tumors after PD-1 blockade. TCRdb's table, derived via immunoSEQ multiplex PCR, lists solely in-frame clones and lacks some. The repertoire has 55,000 to 65,000 clones, about four fifths of them found once; the top ten carry 13%. The sample consisted of PBMCs, taken before anti-PD-1 treatment. Receptors were obtained from a human donor with basal cell carcinoma.

In DNA form, the CDR3 reads TGTGCCAGCAATCCCCAGGGCAGGGGACGAGCTGAAGCTTTCTTT. It specifies CASNPQGRGRAEAFF. The rearrangement joins TRBV27 to TRBJ1-1, with a tentative D call TRBD1 (6 bases). The length of the CDR3 is 15 residues. Trimming stripped 7 bases from V and 6 bases from J, with 21 bases between. CDR1 MNHEY and CDR2 SMNVEV come from the germline V gene (reference sequence).

The rearrangement links TRBV29-1 to TRBJ2-1; tentatively, D is TRBD2 (6 bases). Trimming took 7 bases from V and 1 from J, leaving 26 bases between them. The CDR3 loop spans 18 amino acids. The germline gives CDR1 SQVTM, CDR2 ANQGSEA. The CDR3 region is CSGAVHRTTLQSYNEQFF. CDR3 DNA sequence: TGCAGCGGCGCGGTTCATCGGACTACGCTGCAGTCCTACAATGAGCAGTTCTTC.

V is TRBV15 and J is TRBJ1-4; D remains ambiguous. Germline values: CDR1 LNHNV, CDR2 YYDKDF (reference sequence). Trimming removed 3 bases at V and 4 bases at J, with 3 bases between. The CDR3 runs to 12 residues. In DNA, the CDR3 is TGTGCCACCAGCAGGGATAATGAAAAACTGTTTTTT. Protein product: CATSRDNEKLFF.

This chain connects TRBV3-1 (or the pseudogene TRBV3-2) to TRBJ1-1; the D is unclear. Germline V gene lookup returns CDR1 LGHDT and CDR2 YNNKEL (reference sequence). V lost 1 base to trimming and J lost 1 base, with 13 bases between them. This CDR3 comprises 16 residues. The CDR3 region is CASSQAKFGRNTEAFF. Here the CDR3 DNA reads TGTGCCAGCAGCCAAGCCAAGTTCGGGAGGAACACTGAAGCTTTCTTT.

The V call is TRBV30, the J call TRBJ1-2; 8 bases match TRBD1. The junction had 12 bases not matched to a gene; V was cut back by 4 bases and J by 2 bases. The CDR3 covers 16 residues. Germline lookup yields CDR1 GTSNPN and CDR2 SVGIG (reference sequence). CDR3 protein: CAWTRQGIPINYGYTF. CDR3 DNA: TGTGCCTGGACACGACAGGGGATTCCCATAAACTATGGCTACACCTTC. Supplemented by reference TRBV30 and TRBJ1-2, the full variable domain reads SQTIHQWPATLVQPVGSPLSLECTVEGTSNPNLYWYRQAAGRGLQLLFYSVGIGQISSEVPQNLSASRPQDRQFILSSKKLLLSDSGFYLCAWTRQGIPINYGYTFGSGTRLTVV.

This chain links TRBV12-5 with TRBJ2-1, with TRBD2 matching over 8 bases. J gave up 8 bases and V 5 bases, and 14 bases lay outside the gene matches. The CDR3 totals 16 residues. The germline CDR1 and CDR2 sequences are LGHNT and FRNRAP. CDR3 amino acids: CASGIAGTSFGHEQFF. The DNA for the CDR3 is TGTGCTAGTGGTATAGCCGGGACTAGTTTTGGGCATGAGCAGTTCTTC.

The sample holds one count of this clone. The chain links TRBV3-1 (or the pseudogene TRBV3-2) to TRBJ2-5, with a possible D match to TRBD1 (5 bases). Germline V lookup: CDR1 LGHDT, CDR2 YNNKEL (reference sequence). CDR3 length: 16 residues. With 1 base removed from V and 3 bases from J, the gap between germline ends came to 15 bases. In DNA, the CDR3 is TGTGCCAGCAGCCAAGTGCAGGGTCTGTCAAAAGAGACCCAGTACTTC. Amino acids: CASSQVQGLSKETQYF.

The CDR3 here is CASSLWGGRRGYTF. The CDR3 bases are TGTGCCAGCAGCTTGTGGGGGGGGCGTCGCGGCTACACCTTC. The J gene is TRBJ1-2, the V gene TRBV5-4, with TRBD1 as a possible D gene (6 bases). CDR3 length: 14 amino acids. V lost 1 base to trimming and J lost 8 bases, with 15 bases between them. CDR1 and CDR2 from the germline V gene are SGHNT and YYREEE (reference sequence).

This rearrangement joins TRBV2 to TRBJ1-6, with D possibly TRBD1 on 5 matching bases. V was clipped by 1 base and J by 9 bases, with 13 bases between them. The CDR3 sequence is 15 residues long. CDR1 SNHLY and CDR2 FYNNEI come from the germline V gene. This CDR3 is CASSEGGLRISPLHF. CDR3 nucleotides: TGTGCCAGCAGTGAAGGGGGACTTAGGATTTCACCCCTCCACTTT.

This clone was found a few times. V gene TRBV5-7 combines with J gene TRBJ2-4; 8 bases align to TRBD1. TRBV5-7 is marked as an open reading frame, function uncertain. CDR3 length: 16 residues. Trimming took 5 bases from V and 5 from J; bases not matched to a gene: 12. CDR3 residues: CASRKGQVSSQNIQYF. CDR3 nucleotides: TGTGCCAGCAGGAAGGGACAGGTGTCGTCTCAAAACATTCAGTACTTC.

This chain joins TRBV12-3 or TRBV12-4 and TRBJ1-2; no clear D gene. V was clipped by 3 bases and J by 6 bases, with 8 bases between them. The CDR3 has 12 residues. CDR3 sequence reads: CASSFGPNGYTF. The CDR3 DNA is TGTGCCAGCAGTTTCGGGCCCAATGGCTACACCTTC.

The chain carries TRBV7-2 and TRBJ2-1; D is ambiguous. V lost 2 bases and J 2 bases, leaving 10 bases between the germline ends. This CDR3 is built from 15 residues. Per germline, CDR1 SGHTA and CDR2 FQGNSA. CDR3 bases: TGTGCCAGCAGCTTAAGAGCAGAGACCTACAATGAGCAGTTCTTC. Translation: CASSLRAETYNEQFF.

This chain connects TRBV5-1 to TRBJ1-1; D is possibly TRBD1 (6 bases). The length of the CDR3 is 15 residues. V was cut by 2 bases and J by 1 base, with 12 bases left in between. Germline assignment: CDR1 SGHRS and CDR2 YFSETQ. The CDR3 here is CASSLRTDRNTEAFF. CDR3 DNA: TGCGCCAGCAGCTTACGGACAGACAGGAACACTGAAGCTTTCTTT.

The genes are TRBV13 and TRBJ2-3, with 11 bases fitting TRBD2. Germline V gene lookup returns CDR1 PRHDT and CDR2 FYEKMQ (reference sequence). This CDR3 comprises 15 residues. Trimming at V came to 5 bases and at J to 3 bases, leaving 4 bases not matched to a gene. For the CDR3, the DNA is TGTGCCAGCAGCGTGGCTAGCGGGGGGACAGATACGCAGTATTTT. As protein: CASSVASGGTDTQYF.

This rearrangement joins TRBV6-1 to TRBJ1-6; a possible D gene is TRBD1 (5 bases). Trimming shortened V by 1 base and J by 10 bases, and 14 bases separated the two germline ends. The V gene's germline CDR1 is MNHNS and CDR2 SASEGT. CDR3 length equals 15 residues. For the CDR3, the DNA is TGTGCCAGCAGTGAAGAGGGACCCCTGGGGTCACCCCTCCACTTT. It is translated as CASSEEGPLGSPLHF.

This clone was detected only a few times. The chain links TRBV5-4 to TRBJ1-6; TRBD1 agrees at 10 bases. The CDR3 consists of 15 residues. The trim removed 3 bases at V and 7 bases at J, leaving 4 bases unmatched. Germline V gives CDR1 SGHNT, CDR2 YYREEE (reference sequence). The CDR3 region is CASSSTGQGNSPLHF. The CDR3 DNA follows: TGTGCCAGCAGCTCAACGGGACAGGGGAATTCACCCCTCCACTTT.

This chain uses TRBV20-1 with TRBJ1-2; D unclear. The CDR3 loop spans 10 amino acids. CDR1 is DFQATT and CDR2 is SNEGSKA in the germline V gene (reference sequence). The V end lost 0 bases, the J end lost 6 bases, and 2 bases lay between the germline ends. The CDR3: CSARDNGYTF. CDR3 sequence (DNA): TGCAGTGCTAGAGATAATGGCTACACCTTC.